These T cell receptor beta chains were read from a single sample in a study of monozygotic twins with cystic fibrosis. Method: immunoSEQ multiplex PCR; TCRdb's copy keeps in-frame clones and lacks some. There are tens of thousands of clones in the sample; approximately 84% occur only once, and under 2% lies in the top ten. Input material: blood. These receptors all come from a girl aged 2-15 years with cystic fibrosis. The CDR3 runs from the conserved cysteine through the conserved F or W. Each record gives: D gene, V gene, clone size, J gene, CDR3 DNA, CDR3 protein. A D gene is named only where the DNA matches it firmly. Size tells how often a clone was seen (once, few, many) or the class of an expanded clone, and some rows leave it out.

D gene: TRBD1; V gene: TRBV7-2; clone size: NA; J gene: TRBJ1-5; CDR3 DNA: TGTGCCAGCAGCCGAGACAGGGGGGAAAATCAGCCCCAGCATTTT; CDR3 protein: CASSRDRGENQPQHF
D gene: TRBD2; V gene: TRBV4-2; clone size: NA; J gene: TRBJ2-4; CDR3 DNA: TGTGCCAGCAGCCAAGATCTTAGCCCCCGGGGTCGGGACTACCTCTTC; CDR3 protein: CASSQDLSPRGRDYLF
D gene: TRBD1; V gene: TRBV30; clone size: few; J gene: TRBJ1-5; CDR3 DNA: TGTGCCTGGAGTGTAGGACAGGGGTATCAGCCCCAGCATTTT; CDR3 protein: CAWSVGQGYQPQHF
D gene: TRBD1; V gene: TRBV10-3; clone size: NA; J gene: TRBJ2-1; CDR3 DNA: TGTGCCATCAGTGAGCCCGGACAGGGGCATGAGCAGTTCTTC; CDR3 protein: CAISEPGQGHEQFF
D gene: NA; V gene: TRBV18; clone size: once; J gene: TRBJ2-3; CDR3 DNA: TGTGCCAGCTCACCACCGGCGGCTACTCGCACAGATACGCAGTATTTT; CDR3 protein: CASSPPAATRTDTQYF
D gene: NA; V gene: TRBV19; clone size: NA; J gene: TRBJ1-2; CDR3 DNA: TGTGCCAGTAGTATTAGCAGGAATAACTATGGCTACACCTTC; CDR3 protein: CASSISRNNYGYTF
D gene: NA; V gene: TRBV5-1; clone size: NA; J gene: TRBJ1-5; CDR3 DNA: TGCGCCAGCAGCTTGGAACCGAACCAGCCCCAGCATTTT; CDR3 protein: CASSLEPNQPQHF
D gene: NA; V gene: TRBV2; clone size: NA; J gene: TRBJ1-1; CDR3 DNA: TGTGCCAGCAGTGAAAGGTGGAACACTGAAGCTTTCTTT; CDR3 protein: CASSERWNTEAFF
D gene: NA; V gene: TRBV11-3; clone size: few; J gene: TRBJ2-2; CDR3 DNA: TGTGCCAGCAGCCCCGGACGGACCAGGGAGCTGTTTTTT; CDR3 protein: CASSPGRTRELFF
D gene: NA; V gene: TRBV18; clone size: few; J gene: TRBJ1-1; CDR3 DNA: TGTGCCAGCTCACCAGACAGCCAGAACACTGAAGCTTTCTTT; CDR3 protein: CASSPDSQNTEAFF
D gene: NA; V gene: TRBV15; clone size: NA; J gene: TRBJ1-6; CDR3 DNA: TGTGCCACCAGCAGAAAGCAGGGGCCTAGCTCCTATAATTCACCCCTCCACTTT; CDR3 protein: CATSRKQGPSSYNSPLHF
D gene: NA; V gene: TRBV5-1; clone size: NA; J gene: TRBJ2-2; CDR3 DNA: TGCGCCAGCAGCTTTAGACAGGGAGGAGACACCGGGGAGCTGTTTTTT; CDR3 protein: CASSFRQGGDTGELFF
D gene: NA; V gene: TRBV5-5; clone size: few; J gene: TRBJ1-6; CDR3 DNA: TGTGCCAGCAGCTTGGACAGGGTAGGCAATTCACCCCTCCACTTT; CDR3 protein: CASSLDRVGNSPLHF
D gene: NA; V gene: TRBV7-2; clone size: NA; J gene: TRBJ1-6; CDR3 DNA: TGTGCCAGCAGCTTAGACAATAATTCACCCCTCCACTTT; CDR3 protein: CASSLDNNSPLHF
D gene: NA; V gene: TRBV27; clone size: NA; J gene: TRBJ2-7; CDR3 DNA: TGTGCCAGCAGGCGACGCCTAGGGCGGACGTACGAGCAGTACTTC; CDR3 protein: CASRRRLGRTYEQYF
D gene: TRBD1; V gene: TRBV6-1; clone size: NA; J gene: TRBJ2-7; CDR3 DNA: TGTGCCAGCAGTGAATTTGGACAGGGGCGATCCTACGAGCAGTACTTC; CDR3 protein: CASSEFGQGRSYEQYF
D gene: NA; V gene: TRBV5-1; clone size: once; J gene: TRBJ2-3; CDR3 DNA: TGCGCCAGCAGCTTGGGTCACCCAGATACGCAGTATTTT; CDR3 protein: CASSLGHPDTQYF
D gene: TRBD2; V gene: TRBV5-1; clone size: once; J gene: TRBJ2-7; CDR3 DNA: TGCGCCAGCAGCTTTAGCGGGGGTGGGACTGAGCAGTACTTC; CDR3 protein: CASSFSGGGTEQYF
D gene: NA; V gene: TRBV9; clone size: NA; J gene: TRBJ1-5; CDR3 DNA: TGTGCCAGCAGCGCAACGGGTTGGTGGCGGAACAATCAGCCCCAGCATTTT; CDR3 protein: CASSATGWWRNNQPQHF
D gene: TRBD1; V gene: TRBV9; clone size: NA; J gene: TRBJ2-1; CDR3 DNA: TGTGCCAGCAGCCCAGAAGGGGGCCCTTACAATGAGCAGTTCTTC; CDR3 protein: CASSPEGGPYNEQFF
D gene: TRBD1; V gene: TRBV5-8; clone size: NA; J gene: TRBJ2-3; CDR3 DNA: TGTGCCAGCAGCTTGTTAGGGGGCCGCACAGATACGCAGTATTTT; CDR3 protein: CASSLLGGRTDTQYF
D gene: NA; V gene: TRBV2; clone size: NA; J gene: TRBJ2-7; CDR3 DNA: TGTGCCAGCGGTGATAGATCCTACGAGCAGTACTTC; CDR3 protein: CASGDRSYEQYF
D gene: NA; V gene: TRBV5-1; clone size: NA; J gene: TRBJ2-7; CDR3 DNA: TGCGCCAGCAGCCCAGGATGGGGGGTGGTCTACGAGCAGTACTTC; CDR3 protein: CASSPGWGVVYEQYF
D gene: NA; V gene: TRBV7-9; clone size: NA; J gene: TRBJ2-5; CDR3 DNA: TGTGCCAGCAGCTTGGTTGTACTGTACGCGGCATACCAAGAGACCCAGTACTTC; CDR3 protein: CASSLVVLYAAYQETQYF
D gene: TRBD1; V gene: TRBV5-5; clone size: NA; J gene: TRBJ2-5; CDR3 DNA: TGTGCCAGCAGCCCCGGACAGGCGGAGACCCAGTACTTC; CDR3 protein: CASSPGQAETQYF
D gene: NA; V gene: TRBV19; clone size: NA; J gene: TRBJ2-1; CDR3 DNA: TGTGCCAGTAGTATCCGACAGGCCTCCTACAATGAGCAGTTCTTC; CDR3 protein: CASSIRQASYNEQFF
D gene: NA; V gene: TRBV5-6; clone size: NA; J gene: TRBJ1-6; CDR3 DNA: TGTGCCAGCAGTACCGACGGAAATAATTCACCCCTCCACTTT; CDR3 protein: CASSTDGNNSPLHF
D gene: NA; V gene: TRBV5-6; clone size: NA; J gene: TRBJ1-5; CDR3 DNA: TGTGCCAGCAGCTTGGGGTTCTCAAAAAATCAGCCCCAGCATTTT; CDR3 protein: CASSLGFSKNQPQHF
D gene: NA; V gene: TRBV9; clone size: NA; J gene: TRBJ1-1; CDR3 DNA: TGTGCCAGCAGCGAAGACGCCATCCGAGGGGCAAGCGCTTTCTTT; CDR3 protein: CASSEDAIRGASAFF
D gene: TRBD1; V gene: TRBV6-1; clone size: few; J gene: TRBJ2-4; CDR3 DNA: TGTGCCAGCAGTGATGGGACAGGGATAGCCAAAAACATTCAGTACTTC; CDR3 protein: CASSDGTGIAKNIQYF
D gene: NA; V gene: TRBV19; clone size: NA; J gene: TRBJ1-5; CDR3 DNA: TGTGCCAGTACCCCGGACGGAAATAGCAATCAGCCCCAGCATTTT; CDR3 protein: CASTPDGNSNQPQHF
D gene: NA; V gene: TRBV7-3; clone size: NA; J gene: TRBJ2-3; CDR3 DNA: TGTGCCAGCAGCTTAATTCCGGCAGATACGCAGTATTTT; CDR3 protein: CASSLIPADTQYF
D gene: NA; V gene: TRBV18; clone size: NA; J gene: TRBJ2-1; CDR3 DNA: TGTGCCAGCTCATCGGACGCATACAATGAGCAGTTCTTC; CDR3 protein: CASSSDAYNEQFF
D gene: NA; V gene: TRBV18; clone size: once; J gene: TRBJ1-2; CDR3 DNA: TGTGCCAGCTCACCAGCTGGCAACTATGGCTACACCTTC; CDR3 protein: CASSPAGNYGYTF